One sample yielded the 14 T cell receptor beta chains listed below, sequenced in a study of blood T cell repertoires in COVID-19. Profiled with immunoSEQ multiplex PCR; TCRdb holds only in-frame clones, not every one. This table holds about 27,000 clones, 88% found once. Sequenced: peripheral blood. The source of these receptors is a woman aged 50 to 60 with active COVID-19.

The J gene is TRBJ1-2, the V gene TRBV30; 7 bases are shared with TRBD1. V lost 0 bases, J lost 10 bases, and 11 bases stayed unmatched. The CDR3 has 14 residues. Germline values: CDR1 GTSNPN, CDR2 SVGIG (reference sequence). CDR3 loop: CAWSVLGDSSAYTF. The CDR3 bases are TGTGCCTGGAGTGTACTAGGGGACAGTTCTGCCTACACCTTC.

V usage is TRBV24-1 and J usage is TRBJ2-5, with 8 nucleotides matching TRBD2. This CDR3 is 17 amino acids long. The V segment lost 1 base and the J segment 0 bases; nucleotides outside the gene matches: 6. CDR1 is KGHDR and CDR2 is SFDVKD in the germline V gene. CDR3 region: CATSDFTASGYQETQYF. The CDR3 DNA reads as TGTGCCACCAGTGATTTTACGGCTAGCGGGTACCAAGAGACCCAGTACTTC.

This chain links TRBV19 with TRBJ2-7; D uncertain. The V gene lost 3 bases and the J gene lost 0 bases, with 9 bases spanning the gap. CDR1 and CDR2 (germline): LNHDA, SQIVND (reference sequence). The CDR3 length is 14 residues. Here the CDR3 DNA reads TGTGCCAGTAGTATGGTAGGCGGCTCCTACGAGCAGTACTTC. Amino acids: CASSMVGGSYEQYF.

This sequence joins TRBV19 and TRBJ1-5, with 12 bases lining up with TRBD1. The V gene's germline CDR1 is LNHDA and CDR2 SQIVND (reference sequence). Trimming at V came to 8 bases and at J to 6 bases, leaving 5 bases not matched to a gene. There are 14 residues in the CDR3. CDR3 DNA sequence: TGTGCCAGTTCGGGACAGGGGGCACCTCAGCCCCAGCATTTT. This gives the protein CASSGQGAPQPQHF.

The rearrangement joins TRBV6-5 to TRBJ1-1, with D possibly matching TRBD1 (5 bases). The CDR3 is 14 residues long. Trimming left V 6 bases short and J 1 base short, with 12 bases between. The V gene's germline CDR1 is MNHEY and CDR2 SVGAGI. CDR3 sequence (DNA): TGTGCCAGCAGCGGACTAGGACAGAACACTGAAGCTTTCTTT. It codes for CASSGLGQNTEAFF.

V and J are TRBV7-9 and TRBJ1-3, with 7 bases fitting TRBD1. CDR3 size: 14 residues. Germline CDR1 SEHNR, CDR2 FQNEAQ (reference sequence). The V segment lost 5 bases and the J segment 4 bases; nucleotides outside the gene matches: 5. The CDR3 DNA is TGTGCCAGCAGCGCCGGGACAGCCGGAAACACCATATATTTT. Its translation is CASSAGTAGNTIYF.

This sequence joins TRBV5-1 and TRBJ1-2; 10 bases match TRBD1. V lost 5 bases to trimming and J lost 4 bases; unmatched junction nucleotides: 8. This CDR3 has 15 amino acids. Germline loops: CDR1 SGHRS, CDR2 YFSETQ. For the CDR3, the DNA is TGCGCCAGCAGGCAATCCGGGACAGGGGTCTATGGCTACACCTTC. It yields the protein CASRQSGTGVYGYTF.

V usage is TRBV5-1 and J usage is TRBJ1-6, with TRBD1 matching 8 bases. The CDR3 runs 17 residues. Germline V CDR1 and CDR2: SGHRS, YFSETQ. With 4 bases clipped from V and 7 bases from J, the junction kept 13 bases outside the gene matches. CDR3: CASSPRTGTGLNSPLHF. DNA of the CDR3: TGCGCCAGCAGCCCGCGAACCGGGACAGGTTTGAATTCACCCCTCCACTTT.

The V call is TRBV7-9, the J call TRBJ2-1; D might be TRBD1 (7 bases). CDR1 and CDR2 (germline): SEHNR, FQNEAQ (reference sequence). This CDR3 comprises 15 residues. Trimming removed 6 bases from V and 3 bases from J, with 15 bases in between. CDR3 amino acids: CASRSQGGSYNEQFF. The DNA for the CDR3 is TGTGCCAGCAGAAGCCAGGGGGGAAGCTACAATGAGCAGTTCTTC.

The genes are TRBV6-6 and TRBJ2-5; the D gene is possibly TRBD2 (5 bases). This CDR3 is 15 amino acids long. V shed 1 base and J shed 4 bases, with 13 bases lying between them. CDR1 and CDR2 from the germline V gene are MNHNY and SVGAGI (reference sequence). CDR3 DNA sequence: TGTGCCAGCAGTTACTATTCGGGGTTAAGAGAGACCCAGTACTTC. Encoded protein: CASSYYSGLRETQYF.

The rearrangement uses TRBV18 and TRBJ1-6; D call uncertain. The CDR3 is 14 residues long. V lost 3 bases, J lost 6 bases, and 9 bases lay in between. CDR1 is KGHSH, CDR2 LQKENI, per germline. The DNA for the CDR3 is TGTGCCAGCTCACCGCGGCAGACTAATTCACCCCTCCACTTT. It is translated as CASSPRQTNSPLHF.

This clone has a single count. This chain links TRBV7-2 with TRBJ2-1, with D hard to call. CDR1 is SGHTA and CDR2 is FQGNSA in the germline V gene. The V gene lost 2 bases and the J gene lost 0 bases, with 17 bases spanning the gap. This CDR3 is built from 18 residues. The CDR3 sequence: CASSLSTPLLNSYNEQFF. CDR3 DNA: TGTGCCAGCAGCTTATCTACACCACTACTTAACTCCTACAATGAGCAGTTCTTC.

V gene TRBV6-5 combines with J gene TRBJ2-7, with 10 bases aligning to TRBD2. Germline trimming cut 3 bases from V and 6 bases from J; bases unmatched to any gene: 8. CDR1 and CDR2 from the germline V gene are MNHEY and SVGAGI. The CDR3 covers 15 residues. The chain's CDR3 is CASSYGSSGSTEQYF. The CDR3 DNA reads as TGTGCCAGCAGTTATGGTTCTAGCGGGAGTACCGAGCAGTACTTC.

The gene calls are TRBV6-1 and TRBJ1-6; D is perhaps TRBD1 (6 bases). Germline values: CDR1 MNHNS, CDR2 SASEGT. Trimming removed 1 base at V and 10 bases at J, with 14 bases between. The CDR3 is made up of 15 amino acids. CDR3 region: CASSEGDMVLSPLHF. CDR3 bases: TGTGCCAGCAGTGAAGGGGACATGGTCTTATCACCCCTCCACTTT.